The next 24 T cell receptor beta chains were all read from a single sample in a study of technical replicates of blood from four donors. Only in-frame clones appear in the TCRdb table, and some are missing; sequencing was by immunoSEQ multiplex PCR. The table records some 15,000 clones, roughly 84% of them present only once. Sequenced material: PBMCs. These receptors originate from a human donor in good health.

V and J are TRBV4-2 and TRBJ2-7; 7 bases line up with TRBD2. Trimming took 0 bases from V and 2 from J; bases not matched to a gene: 1. CDR3 size: 14 residues. Germline CDR1 reads LGHNA; CDR2 reads YNFKEQ. The CDR3 here is CASSQDGLAYEQYF. The CDR3 DNA is TGTGCCAGCAGCCAAGATGGACTAGCCTACGAGCAGTACTTC.

V usage is TRBV7-9 and J usage is TRBJ1-4, with TRBD1 matching over 7 bases. J lost 4 bases, V lost 8 bases, and 4 bases had no gene match. Germline-derived CDR1 and CDR2 are SEHNR and FQNEAQ (reference sequence). The CDR3 runs to 13 residues. Written as DNA, the CDR3 is TGTGCCAGCTCGGGACAGAGTAATGAAAAACTGTTTTTT. It specifies CASSGQSNEKLFF.

The V call is TRBV18, the J call TRBJ2-7; 9 positions match TRBD1. Germline V gives CDR1 KGHSH, CDR2 LQKENI. V shed 2 bases and J 4 bases; nucleotides not matched to a gene: 6. This CDR3 has 15 residues. CDR3 nucleotides: TGTGCCAGCTCACCAACGGGACAGGGTGGGTACGAGCAGTACTTC. Protein: CASSPTGQGGYEQYF.

The chain couples TRBV6-1 to TRBJ2-7; no definite D call. The germline V gene has CDR1 MNHNS and CDR2 SASEGT. Between the trimmed V and J ends, which lost 8 bases and 5 bases, there was a span of 22 bases. The CDR3 totals 15 residues. The CDR3 bases are TGTGCCAGCGGAGATTGGCCCCGCATTGAAAACGAGCAGTACTTC. This codes for CASGDWPRIENEQYF.

The J gene is TRBJ1-1, the V gene TRBV7-9, with no clear D. V lost 4 bases to trimming and J lost 1 base, with 10 bases between them. Per the germline V gene, CDR1 is SEHNR and CDR2 is FQNEAQ (reference sequence). The CDR3 is 14 amino acids. The CDR3 protein is CASSSLSGNTEAFF. The CDR3 DNA follows: TGTGCCAGCAGCTCCCTTAGTGGGAACACTGAAGCTTTCTTT.

The rearrangement uses TRBV11-3 and TRBJ2-1, with no clear D. Germline V lookup: CDR1 SGHNT, CDR2 YENEEA. V was trimmed by 5 bases and J by 0 bases, leaving 14 bases between them. The CDR3 extends over 16 amino acids. The CDR3 bases are TGTGCCAGCAGCCCCCGAGCTTCCAACTCCTACAATGAGCAGTTCTTC. This sequence encodes CASSPRASNSYNEQFF.

The genes are TRBV5-1 and TRBJ1-4; TRBD1 matches at 10 bases. Per germline, CDR1 SGHRS and CDR2 YFSETQ. The CDR3 is 15 amino acids. With V trimmed by 3 bases and J by 7 bases, 6 bases remained unmatched. The CDR3 reads CASSSGGDRGEKLFF. As DNA, the CDR3 is TGCGCCAGCAGCTCTGGTGGGGACAGGGGTGAAAAACTGTTTTTT.

The V and J genes are TRBV6-5 and TRBJ2-3, with 9 bases matching TRBD1. The V segment lost 0 bases and the J segment 3 bases; nucleotides outside the gene matches: 4. Germline V gene sequence: CDR1 MNHEY, CDR2 SVGAGI. The CDR3 spans 16 residues. The CDR3 coding sequence is TGTGCCAGCAGTTACTCATTACAGGGGGCAACAGATACGCAGTATTTT. This gives the protein CASSYSLQGATDTQYF.

The chain recombines TRBV5-8 with TRBJ1-2, with 8 bases aligning to TRBD1. Germline V CDR1 and CDR2: SGHTS, YDEGEE. The CDR3 is 14 residues long. J lost 7 bases, V lost 4 bases, and 9 bases had no gene match. The CDR3 loop is CASSPGTGLGGYTF. CDR3 coding DNA: TGTGCCAGCAGCCCTGGGACAGGTCTTGGTGGCTACACCTTC. Looking up the rest from reference TRBV5-8 and TRBJ1-2 gives the full variable domain: EAGVTQSPTHLIKTRGQQATLRCSPISGHTSVYWYQQALGLGLQFLLWYDEGEERNRGNFPPRFSGRQFPNYSSELNVNALELEDSALYLCASSPGTGLGGYTFGSGTRLTVV.

This clone was seen more than once but under ten times. The rearrangement links TRBV9 to TRBJ1-5; D is unresolved. The germline V and J ends were trimmed by 4 bases and 0 bases, with 14 bases remaining between them. The CDR3 totals 16 residues. CDR1 and CDR2 from the germline V gene are SGDLS and YYNGEE. As DNA, the CDR3 is TGTGCCAGCAGCCCCCGGGGAGAGTATAGCAATCAGCCCCAGCATTTT. It yields the protein CASSPRGEYSNQPQHF. The entire variable domain, with the rest obtained from reference TRBV9 and TRBJ1-5, is as follows: DSGVTQTPKHLITATGQRVTLRCSPRSGDLSVYWYQQSLDQGLQFLIQYYNGEERAKGNILERFSAQQFPDLHSELNLSSLELGDSALYFCASSPRGEYSNQPQHFGDGTRLSIL.

The chain's CDR3 is CSVLGTGATYEQYF. The CDR3 nucleotides read TGCAGCGTTTTAGGGACAGGGGCGACCTACGAGCAGTACTTC. This sequence joins TRBV29-1 and TRBJ2-7; 10 nucleotides match TRBD1. V shed 5 bases, J shed 2 bases, and the junction held 6 bases outside the gene matches. Germline CDR1 is SQVTM and CDR2 is ANQGSEA. The CDR3 loop spans 14 amino acids.

This clone is hyperexpanded (1% or more) by share. The chain employs TRBV2 and TRBJ2-1; D not certain. From germline, CDR1 is SNHLY and CDR2 FYNNEI. V was cut by 7 bases and J by 1 base, with 5 bases left in between. CDR3 length: 12 amino acids. The CDR3 sequence is CASTRSYNEQFF. The DNA of the CDR3 is TGTGCCAGCACTCGGTCCTACAATGAGCAGTTCTTC.

The chain combines TRBV6-6 with TRBJ2-1; D gene ambiguous. Germline V gene data show CDR1 as MNHNY and CDR2 as SVGAGI (reference sequence). V lost 0 bases, J lost 0 bases, and 6 bases lay in between. CDR3 length: 15 residues. DNA of the CDR3: TGTGCCAGCAGTTACTCGAGGAGCTCCTACAATGAGCAGTTCTTC. Translated: CASSYSRSSYNEQFF.

The CDR3 sequence: CASSLTQRAVQYF. The CDR3 coding sequence is TGTGCCAGCAGCTTAACCCAGCGGGCTGTGCAGTATTTT. The chain joins TRBV7-3 to TRBJ2-3, with TRBD2 as a possible D gene (6 bases). The CDR3 has 13 residues. V lost 0 bases and J 11 bases, leaving 12 bases between the germline ends. Germline V gene sequence: CDR1 SGHTA, CDR2 FQGTGA.

The J gene is TRBJ2-3, the V gene TRBV9; the D gene is possibly TRBD2 (6 bases). This CDR3 region has 15 residues. Deletions cut 2 bases from V and 0 bases from J, with 10 bases between. The V gene's germline CDR1 is SGDLS and CDR2 YYNGEE. The CDR3 is CASSVGTSSTDTQYF. CDR3 bases: TGTGCCAGCAGCGTCGGGACTTCTAGCACAGATACGCAGTATTTT.

The chain combines TRBV21-1 with TRBJ2-1; no check of the table's D call, TRBD1, against the DNA was made. TRBV21-1 counts as a pseudogene. CDR3 length equals 16 residues. The CDR3 loop reads CASSKRRQGEYNEQFF. CDR3 sequence (DNA): TGTGCCAGCAGCAAACGGCGCCAGGGGGAATACAATGAGCAGTTCTTC.

This rearrangement joins TRBV5-1 to TRBJ2-7, with 8 bases aligning to TRBD2. There are 14 residues in the CDR3. V lost 0 bases and J lost 1; bases outside the gene matches: 0. The germline V gene has CDR1 SGHRS and CDR2 YFSETQ. The chain's CDR3 is CASSLGGRSYEQYF. CDR3 sequence (DNA): TGCGCCAGCAGCTTGGGCGGGAGGTCCTACGAGCAGTACTTC. Filled out from reference TRBV5-1 and TRBJ2-7, the complete variable domain reads KAGVTQTPRYLIKTRGQQVTLSCSPISGHRSVSWYQQTPGQGLQFLFEYFSETQRNKGNFPGRFSGRQFSNSRSEMNVSTLELGDSALYLCASSLGGRSYEQYFGPGTRLTVT.

This clone was seen a handful of times. The genes are TRBV2 and TRBJ1-1; 7 nucleotides match TRBD1. J lost 0 bases, V lost 8 bases, and 12 bases had no gene match. This CDR3 has 16 residues. Germline loops: CDR1 SNHLY, CDR2 FYNNEI. CDR3 in amino acids: CASSIQAGGMNTEAFF. As DNA, the CDR3 is TGTGCCAGCTCCATACAGGCAGGGGGTATGAACACTGAAGCTTTCTTT.

The chain recombines TRBV5-1 with TRBJ1-4; 12 nucleotides line up with TRBD1. Germline-derived CDR1 and CDR2 are SGHRS and YFSETQ. CDR3 length: 16 amino acids. V lost 5 bases, J lost 14 bases, and 16 bases stayed unmatched. CDR3 sequence (DNA): TGCGCCAGCAGGCCCGGGACAGGGGGCGGCGTTTTAGGTCTGTTTTTT. Translation gives CASRPGTGGGVLGLFF.

The CDR3 region is CASSLLQTGNNEQFF. Here the CDR3 DNA reads TGTGCCAGCTCACTACTCCAGACAGGGAACAATGAGCAGTTCTTC. V usage is TRBV18 and J usage is TRBJ2-1; TRBD1 aligns across 7 bases. V gave up 4 bases and J gave up 5 bases; unmatched junction bases: 8. CDR3 length: 15 amino acids. CDR1 KGHSH and CDR2 LQKENI come from the germline V gene.

The genes are TRBV29-1 and TRBJ2-7, with TRBD1 identical over 7 bases. The CDR3 has 13 amino acids. The germline V gene encodes CDR1 SQVTM and CDR2 ANQGSEA. Germline trimming cut 5 bases from V and 2 bases from J; bases unmatched to any gene: 6. In nucleotides, the CDR3 is TGCAGCGTTCAAGGGCAGGGGGCCTACGAGCAGTACTTC. Translation: CSVQGQGAYEQYF.

The chain joins TRBV9 to TRBJ2-3; a possible D gene is TRBD2 (6 bases). The V gene lost 4 bases and the J gene lost 2 bases, with 17 bases spanning the gap. Per germline, CDR1 SGDLS and CDR2 YYNGEE. This CDR3 has 16 residues. This chain's CDR3 is CASSFPSGGLTDTQYF. CDR3 bases: TGTGCCAGCAGCTTCCCAAGCGGAGGGCTCACAGATACGCAGTATTTT. The variable domain in full, completed from reference TRBV9 and TRBJ2-3, reads DSGVTQTPKHLITATGQRVTLRCSPRSGDLSVYWYQQSLDQGLQFLIQYYNGEERAKGNILERFSAQQFPDLHSELNLSSLELGDSALYFCASSFPSGGLTDTQYFGPGTRLTVL.

The chain links TRBV19 to TRBJ2-5; the match to TRBD2 covers 10 bases. Per the germline V gene, CDR1 is LNHDA and CDR2 is SQIVND (reference sequence). Trimming took 9 bases from V and 4 from J; bases not matched to a gene: 11. The CDR3 length is 15 residues. CDR3 bases: TGTGCCAGCCGGGCTAGCGGGAGTTCCCGAGAGACCCAGTACTTC. Translation: CASRASGSSRETQYF.

This sequence joins TRBV19 and TRBJ2-1; 10 bases line up with TRBD2. Trimming cost V 9 bases and J 4 bases; bases outside gene matches: 6. Germline V lookup: CDR1 LNHDA, CDR2 SQIVND (reference sequence). CDR3 length equals 14 residues. The CDR3 is CASRPSGGYNEQFF. Here the CDR3 DNA reads TGTGCCAGCAGACCTAGCGGGGGATACAATGAGCAGTTCTTC.